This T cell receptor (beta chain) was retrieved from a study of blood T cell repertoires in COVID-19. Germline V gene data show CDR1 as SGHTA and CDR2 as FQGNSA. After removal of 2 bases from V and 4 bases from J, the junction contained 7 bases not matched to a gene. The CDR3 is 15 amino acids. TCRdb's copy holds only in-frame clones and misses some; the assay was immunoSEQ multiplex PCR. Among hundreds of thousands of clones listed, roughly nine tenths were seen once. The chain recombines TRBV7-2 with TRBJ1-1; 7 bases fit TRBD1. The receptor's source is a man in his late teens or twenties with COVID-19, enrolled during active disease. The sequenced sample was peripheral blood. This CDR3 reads CASSLRGGWGTEAFF. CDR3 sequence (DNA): TGTGCCAGCAGCTTAAGAGGGGGCTGGGGCACTGAAGCTTTCTTT.